Listed here is a single T cell receptor (beta chain). Its cognate antigen is unknown. Germline CDR1 reads MNHEY; CDR2 reads SVGAGI. V was shortened by 5 bases and J by 10 bases, with 14 bases between the two germline ends. The CDR3 totals 12 residues. 13 Jbeta primers and 60 Vbeta primers were used for the PCR. Using immunoSEQ multiplex PCR, the repertoire was profiled, and TCRdb retains in-frame clones only, with some absent. Among 65,000 to 75,000 clones listed, around 78% were seen once. This specimen comes from a study of cytomegalovirus exposure and HLA in healthy donors. Looking at the study overall: In an early release, HLA-typed donors contributed about 80 million unique TCR sequences. Notes on the study in general: Most TCR beta V segments were productive about 87% or about 30% of the time in an earlier analysis. Further analysis was carried out later, and it showed several of the most significant clusters appearing linked to common viral pathogens. In vitro confirmation showed three CMV-associated chains to be CMV antigen specific.

The TCR was taken from a man aged 45 to 65 in good health and CMV-seronegative. Source material: PBMCs. The rearrangement links TRBV6-5 to TRBJ1-1; D is possibly TRBD1 (5 bases). The CDR3 spells CASSTIVGVAFF. Written as DNA, the CDR3 is TGTGCCAGCAGTACCATTGTAGGGGTAGCTTTCTTT.